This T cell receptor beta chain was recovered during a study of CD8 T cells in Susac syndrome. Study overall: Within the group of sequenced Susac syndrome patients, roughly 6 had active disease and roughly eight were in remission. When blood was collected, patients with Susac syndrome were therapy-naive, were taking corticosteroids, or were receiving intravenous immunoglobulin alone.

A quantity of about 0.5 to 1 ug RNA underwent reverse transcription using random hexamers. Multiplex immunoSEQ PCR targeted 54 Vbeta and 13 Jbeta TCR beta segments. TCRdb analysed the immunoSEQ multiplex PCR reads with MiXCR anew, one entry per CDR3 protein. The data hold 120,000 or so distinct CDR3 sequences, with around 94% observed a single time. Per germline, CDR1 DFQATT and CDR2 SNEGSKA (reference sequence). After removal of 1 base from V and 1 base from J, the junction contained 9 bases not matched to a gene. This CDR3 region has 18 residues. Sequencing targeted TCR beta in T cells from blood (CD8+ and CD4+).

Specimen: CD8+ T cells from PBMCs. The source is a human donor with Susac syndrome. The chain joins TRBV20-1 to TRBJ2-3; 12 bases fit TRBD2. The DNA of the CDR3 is TGCAGTGCTAGAGGGGCTAGCGGGGGGGCCGTAGGCACAGATACGCAGTATTTT. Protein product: CSARGASGGAVGTDTQYF.